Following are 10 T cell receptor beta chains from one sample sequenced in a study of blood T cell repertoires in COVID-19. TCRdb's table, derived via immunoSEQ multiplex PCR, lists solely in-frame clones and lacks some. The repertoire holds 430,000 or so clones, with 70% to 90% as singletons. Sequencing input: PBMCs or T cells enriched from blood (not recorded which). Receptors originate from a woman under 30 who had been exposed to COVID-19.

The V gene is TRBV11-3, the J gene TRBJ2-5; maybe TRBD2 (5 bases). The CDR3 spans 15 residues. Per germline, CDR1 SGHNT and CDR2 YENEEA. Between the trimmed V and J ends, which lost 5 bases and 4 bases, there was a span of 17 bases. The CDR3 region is CASSLTGLAGETQYF. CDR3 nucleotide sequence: TGTGCCAGCAGCCTCACGGGCCTGGCGGGAGAGACCCAGTACTTC.

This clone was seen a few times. The CDR3 region has the DNA TGCGCCAGCAGGGACTCAGGGGGAGCCTATAATTCACCCCTCCACTTT. Translated, it gives CASRDSGGAYNSPLHF. The chain links TRBV5-1 to TRBJ1-6; 7 nucleotides match TRBD1. This CDR3 comprises 16 residues. V dropped 5 bases and J dropped 2; count of bases not matched to a gene: 7. The germline CDR1 and CDR2 sequences are SGHRS and YFSETQ.

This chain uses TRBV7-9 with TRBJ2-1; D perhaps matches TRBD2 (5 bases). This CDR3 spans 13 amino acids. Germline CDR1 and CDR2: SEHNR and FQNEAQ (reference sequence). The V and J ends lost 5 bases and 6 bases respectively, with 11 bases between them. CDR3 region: CASSPRSGNEQFF. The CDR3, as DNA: TGTGCCAGCAGCCCCCGCAGCGGCAATGAGCAGTTCTTC.

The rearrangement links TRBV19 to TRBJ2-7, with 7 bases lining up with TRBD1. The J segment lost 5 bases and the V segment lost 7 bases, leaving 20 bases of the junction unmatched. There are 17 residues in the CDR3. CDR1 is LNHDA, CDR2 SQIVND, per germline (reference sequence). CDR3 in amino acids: CASTPHRDSPSWDEQYF. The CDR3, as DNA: TGTGCCAGTACCCCTCACCGGGACAGCCCGTCCTGGGACGAGCAGTACTTC.

CDR3 in amino acids: CASSQWVELYNEQFF. The CDR3 nucleotides are TGTGCCAGCAGCCAATGGGTGGAGTTATACAATGAGCAGTTCTTC. The gene calls are TRBV3-1 (or the pseudogene TRBV3-2) and TRBJ2-1; no firm D call. The CDR3 is 15 amino acids. With 2 bases removed from V and 4 bases from J, the gap between germline ends came to 12 bases. Germline V gene data show CDR1 as LGHDT and CDR2 as YNNKEL (reference sequence).

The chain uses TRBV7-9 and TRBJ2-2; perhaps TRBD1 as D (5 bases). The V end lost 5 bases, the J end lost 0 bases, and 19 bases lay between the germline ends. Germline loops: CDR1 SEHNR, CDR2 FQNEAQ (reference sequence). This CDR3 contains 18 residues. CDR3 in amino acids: CASSHTGRQPANTGELFF. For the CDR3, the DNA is TGTGCCAGCAGCCATACAGGACGACAGCCCGCGAACACCGGGGAGCTGTTTTTT.

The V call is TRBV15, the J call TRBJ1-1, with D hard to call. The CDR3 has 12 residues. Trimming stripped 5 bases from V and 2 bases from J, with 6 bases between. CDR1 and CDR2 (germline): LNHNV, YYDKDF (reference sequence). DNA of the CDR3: TGTGCCACCAGCCTAAAAAACACTGAAGCTTTCTTT. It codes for CATSLKNTEAFF.

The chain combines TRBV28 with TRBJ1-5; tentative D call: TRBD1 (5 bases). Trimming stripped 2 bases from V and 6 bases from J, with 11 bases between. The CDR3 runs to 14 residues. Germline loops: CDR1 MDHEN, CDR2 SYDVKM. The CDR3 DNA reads TGTGCCAGCAGTTTAAAAGGAGGGGTTCAGCCCCAGCATTTT. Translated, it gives CASSLKGGVQPQHF.

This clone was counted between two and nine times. CDR3 sequence reads: CASSFGVDNEQFF. CDR3 in DNA: TGTGCCAGCAGCTTCGGGGTTGACAATGAGCAGTTCTTC. The genes are TRBV7-3 and TRBJ2-1; perhaps TRBD2 as D (5 bases). V lost 3 bases, J lost 5 bases, and 8 bases lay in between. Germline lookup yields CDR1 SGHTA and CDR2 FQGTGA. The CDR3 is 13 residues long. The whole variable domain, filled in from reference TRBV7-3 and TRBJ2-1, reads GAGVSQTPSNKVTEKGKYVELRCDPISGHTALYWYRQSLGQGPEFLIYFQGTGAADDSGLPNDRFFAVRPEGSVSTLKIQRTERGDSAVYLCASSFGVDNEQFFGPGTRLTVL.

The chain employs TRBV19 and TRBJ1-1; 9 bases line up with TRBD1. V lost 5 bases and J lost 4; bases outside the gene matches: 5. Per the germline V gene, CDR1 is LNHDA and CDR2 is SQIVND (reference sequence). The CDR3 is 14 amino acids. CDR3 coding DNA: TGTGCCAGTAGTGTCACAGGGGGCCTCACTGAAGCTTTCTTT. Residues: CASSVTGGLTEAFF.